Listed here are 3 T cell receptor beta chains from one sample, sequenced in a study of T cell responses to AZD1222 COVID-19 vaccine. Generated by immunoSEQ multiplex PCR, the TCRdb table keeps only in-frame clones and is missing some. The repertoire holds tens of thousands of clones, roughly nine tenths seen once, with around 1.3% in the top ten. The sample consisted of peripheral blood, taken 28 days after the second AZD1222 dose. These receptors originate from an adult who received the AZD1222 COVID-19 vaccine.

V usage is TRBV19 and J usage is TRBJ1-2; D gene uncertain. The CDR3 sequence is 16 residues long. Germline CDR1 reads LNHDA; CDR2 reads SQIVND (reference sequence). Trimming took off 0 bases at V and 4 bases at J, with 15 bases between the two ends. This CDR3 reads CASSIEPERAPYGYTF. The DNA for the CDR3 is TGTGCCAGTAGTATAGAACCCGAAAGGGCCCCCTATGGCTACACCTTC.

The chain joins TRBV24-1 to TRBJ2-2, with 9 bases that match TRBD2. The CDR3 runs to 16 residues. The trim removed 3 bases at V and 3 bases at J, leaving 4 bases unmatched. Germline loops: CDR1 KGHDR, CDR2 SFDVKD. The CDR3 bases are TGTGCCACCAGTGATCCGAGACTAGCGGACACCGGGGAGCTGTTTTTT. Translation: CATSDPRLADTGELFF.

CDR3 DNA sequence: TGTGCTAGTGGTTGGGGGCCCCTGAACACTGAAGCTTTCTTT. It is translated as CASGWGPLNTEAFF. V is TRBV12-5 and J is TRBJ1-1; a possible D gene is TRBD1 (6 bases). The V and J ends lost 4 bases and 0 bases respectively, with 9 bases between them. This CDR3 contains 14 residues. Germline CDR1 LGHNT, CDR2 FRNRAP.